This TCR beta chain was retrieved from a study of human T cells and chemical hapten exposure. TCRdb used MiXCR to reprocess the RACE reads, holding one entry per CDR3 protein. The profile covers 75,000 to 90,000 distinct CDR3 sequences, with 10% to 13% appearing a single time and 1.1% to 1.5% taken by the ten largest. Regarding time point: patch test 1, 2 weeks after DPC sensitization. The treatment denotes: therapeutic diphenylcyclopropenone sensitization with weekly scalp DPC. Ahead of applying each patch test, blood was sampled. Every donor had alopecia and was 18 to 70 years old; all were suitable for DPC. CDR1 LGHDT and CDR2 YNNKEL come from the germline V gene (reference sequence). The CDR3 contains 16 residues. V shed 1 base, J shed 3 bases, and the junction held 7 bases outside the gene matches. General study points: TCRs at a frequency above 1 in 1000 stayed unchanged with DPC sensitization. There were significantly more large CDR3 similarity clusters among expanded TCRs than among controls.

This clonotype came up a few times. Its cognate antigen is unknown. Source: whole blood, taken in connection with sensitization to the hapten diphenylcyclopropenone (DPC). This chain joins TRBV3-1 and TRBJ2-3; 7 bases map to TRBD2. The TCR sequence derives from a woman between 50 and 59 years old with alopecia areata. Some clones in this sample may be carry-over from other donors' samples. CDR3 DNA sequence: TGTGCCAGCAGCCAAGTTTCGGGAGGAATGACAGATACGCAGTATTTT. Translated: CASSQVSGGMTDTQYF.